This TCR beta chain was sequenced for a study of cytomegalovirus exposure and HLA in healthy donors. Study results and caveats: Specific recognition of CMV antigens was confirmed in vitro for three chains (all CMV-associated).

PCR involved 60 Vbeta and 13 Jbeta primers. Assay: immunoSEQ multiplex PCR; the TCRdb copy retains only in-frame clones and omits some. This table has some 150,000 clones, around 83% appearing once. J lost 1 base, V lost 3 bases, and 2 bases had no gene match. In germline, CDR1 is SNHLY, CDR2 FYNNEI. The CDR3 sequence is 15 residues long. Comments on this clone: Its target is not known.

The clonotype was recovered from a woman between 50 and 59 years old in good health and CMV-seropositive. The source material was PBMCs. The chain is built from TRBV2 and TRBJ2-5; TRBD2 matches at 10 bases. The CDR3 sequence: CASSEIAGGQETQYF. The CDR3 DNA sequence: TGTGCCAGCAGTGAGATAGCGGGAGGCCAAGAGACCCAGTACTTC.